This is a list of T cell receptor beta chains from one sample in a study of blood T cells in healthy people across ages. TCRdb itself ran the 5' RACE reads through MiXCR, one entry per CDR3 protein. This sample has 730,000 or so distinct CDR3 sequences, with around 40% found just once. The sequencing sample was made of blood. Receptors originate from a woman aged 60-70 years in good health. The CDR3 runs from the conserved cysteine through the conserved F or W. Fields, in order: J gene, V gene, clone size, D gene, CDR3 protein, CDR3 DNA. A D gene is named only where the DNA matches it firmly. Clone size is given for some rows only: seen once, a few or many times, or a class if the clone is expanded.

TRBJ2-5	TRBV12-3/TRBV12-4	many	TRBD1	CASSPTGSETQYF	TGCGCCAGCAGCCCGACAGGGTCGGAGACCCAGTACTTC
TRBJ1-1	TRBV28	few	.	CASSLRGDGTEAFF	TGTGCCAGCAGTTTGCGAGGGGACGGCACTGAAGCTTTCTTT
TRBJ1-2	TRBV3-1	.	.	CASSQDHGGRGYTF	TGTGCCAGCAGCCAAGATCACGGGGGCAGAGGCTACACCTTC
TRBJ2-7	TRBV6-6	many	TRBD1	CASSTPGTGREQYF	TGTGCCAGCAGTACTCCCGGGACAGGGCGTGAGCAGTACTTC
TRBJ2-5	TRBV5-1	.	TRBD2	CASRAGTSGTQYF	TGCGCCAGCAGGGCCGGGACTAGCGGGACCCAGTACTTC
TRBJ2-2	TRBV6-2/TRBV6-3	.	.	CASSYLTMTGELFF	TGTGCCAGCAGTTACCTAACTATGACCGGGGAGCTGTTTTTT
TRBJ2-1	TRBV3-1	.	.	CASSQAPTGEQFF	TGTGCCAGCAGCCAGGCACCTACAGGGGAGCAGTTCTTC
TRBJ1-2	TRBV20-1	.	.	CSARKSGIRYGYTF	TGCAGTGCTAGAAAATCGGGGATTCGATATGGCTACACCTTC
TRBJ1-2	TRBV29-1	.	.	CSVGRLLTAGGYTF	TGCAGCGTTGGCCGATTACTAACGGCGGGTGGCTACACCTTC
TRBJ1-2	TRBV18	.	.	CASSPSSETNYGYTF	TGTGCCAGCTCACCGAGTTCAGAAACTAACTATGGCTACACCTTC
TRBJ2-1	TRBV19	few	TRBD1	CASTVSGTGGRHEQFF	TGTGCCAGTACCGTTTCCGGGACAGGGGGCCGACATGAGCAGTTCTTC
TRBJ1-6	TRBV4-3	few	.	CASSQDVAGGNSPLHF	TGCGCCAGCAGCCAAGATGTAGCGGGAGGGAATTCACCCCTCCACTTT
TRBJ2-5	TRBV9	few	.	CASSVPGTTGETQYF	TGTGCCAGCAGCGTCCCCGGGACAACGGGAGAGACCCAGTACTTC
TRBJ2-3	TRBV27	.	.	CATNHGGAGTDTQYF	TGTGCCACAAACCACGGGGGCGCAGGGACAGATACGCAGTATTTT
TRBJ2-1	TRBV20-1	.	TRBD2	CSARFRLAGGNNEQFF	TGCAGTGCTAGATTCCGACTAGCAGGTGGGAACAATGAGCAGTTCTTC
TRBJ1-1	TRBV29-1	.	TRBD1	CSVPSGQGFGGEAFF	TGCAGCGTCCCTTCGGGACAGGGGTTTGGTGGCGAAGCTTTCTTT
TRBJ2-6	TRBV20-1	.	TRBD2	CSARGTSGRAAGANVLTF	TGCAGTGCTAGAGGGACTAGCGGGAGGGCCGCTGGGGCCAACGTCCTGACTTTC
TRBJ1-1	TRBV4-2	.	.	CASSPVFGTEAFF	TGTGCCAGCAGCCCTGTCTTCGGAACTGAAGCTTTCTTT
TRBJ2-5	TRBV9	.	.	CASSVNQGLVQKETQYF	TGTGCCAGCAGCGTCAACCAGGGGCTGGTGCAGAAAGAGACCCAGTACTTC
TRBJ2-1	TRBV30	.	.	CAWSVQYNEQFF	TGTGCCTGGAGTGTTCAGTACAATGAGCAGTTCTTC
TRBJ1-6	TRBV4-2	.	TRBD1	CASSQAGQGISFPLHF	TGTGCCAGCAGCCAGGCAGGACAGGGTATAAGTTTTCCCCTCCACTTT
TRBJ2-1	TRBV5-1	few	TRBD2	CASSLPTSGGADEQFF	TGCGCCAGCAGCTTACCTACTAGCGGGGGGGCCGATGAGCAGTTCTTC
TRBJ2-5	TRBV3-1	.	TRBD2	CASSRGGLAGGPVLDEQYF	TGTGCCAGCAGCCGCGGGGGACTAGCGGGAGGGCCAGTGCTGGATGAGCAGTACTTC
TRBJ2-5	TRBV9	many	.	CASNVGGFQETQYF	TGTGCCAGCAACGTTGGAGGTTTTCAAGAGACCCAGTACTTC
TRBJ2-3	TRBV6-4	.	.	CASSDSGEDTQYF	TGTGCCAGCAGTGACTCCGGGGAAGATACGCAGTATTTT
TRBJ2-7	TRBV7-2	.	TRBD2	CASSLTGGPGWGEQYF	TGTGCCAGCAGCTTAACGGGGGGGCCCGGTTGGGGTGAGCAGTACTTC
TRBJ2-2	TRBV6-6	few	.	CASSSTLNTGELFF	TGTGCCAGCAGCAGTACCTTGAACACCGGGGAGCTGTTTTTT
TRBJ2-6	TRBV5-1	few	.	CASSLLTALSGANVLTF	TGCGCCAGCAGCTTGTTAACAGCCCTCTCTGGGGCCAACGTCCTGACTTTC
TRBJ2-1	TRBV20-1	.	TRBD2	CSVTPGTRAGNEQFF	TGCAGTGTTACCCCCGGGACTAGGGCGGGGAATGAGCAGTTCTTC
TRBJ2-3	TRBV5-6	.	.	CASSLQGPSTDTQYF	TGTGCCAGCAGCTTGCAGGGGCCGAGCACAGATACGCAGTATTTT
TRBJ1-3	TRBV7-6	.	.	CASSPSGGNTIYF	TGTGCCAGCAGCCCCTCGGGCGGAAACACCATATATTTT
TRBJ2-7	TRBV28	many	.	CASSLLGVKVQYF	TGTGCCAGCAGTTTATTGGGGGTTAAGGTGCAGTACTTC
TRBJ1-2	TRBV11-2	.	.	CASSLQSSYGYTF	TGTGCCAGCAGCTTACAGAGCTCCTATGGCTACACCTTC
TRBJ2-7	TRBV12-3/TRBV12-4	.	TRBD1	CASSSTGQGGEQYF	TGTGCCAGCAGTTCCACTGGACAGGGGGGCGAGCAGTACTTC
TRBJ2-5	TRBV3-1	few	.	CASSHRGTQQETQYF	TGTGCCAGCAGCCATCGGGGGACACAGCAAGAGACCCAGTACTTC
TRBJ2-3	TRBV7-9	.	TRBD2	CASSSGTSGETDTQYF	TGTGCCAGCAGCTCGGGGACTAGCGGGGAAACAGATACGCAGTATTTT
TRBJ2-7	TRBV24-1	few	TRBD2	CATSDSGSGGFDEQYF	TGTGCCACCAGTGATAGCGGTAGCGGGGGCTTCGATGAGCAGTACTTC
TRBJ2-5	TRBV6-2/TRBV6-3	.	TRBD2	CASTQSGEVQYF	TGTGCCAGCACTCAGAGCGGGGAGGTGCAGTACTTC
TRBJ2-2	TRBV7-8	.	.	CASSFQSGAGELFF	TGTGCCAGCTCCTTTCAGAGTGGGGCCGGGGAGCTGTTTTTT
TRBJ2-5	TRBV7-2	.	.	CASTLGGAAETQYF	TGTGCCAGCACCTTAGGGGGAGCGGCGGAGACCCAGTACTTC
TRBJ2-7	TRBV7-2	.	TRBD1	CASSSMLGQSYEQYF	TGTGCCAGCAGTTCAATGTTGGGACAGTCCTACGAGCAGTACTTC
TRBJ2-7	TRBV5-1	few	.	CASSSPSSSDEQYF	TGCGCCAGCAGCTCGCCCTCTAGTTCCGACGAGCAGTACTTC
TRBJ2-5	TRBV29-1	.	.	CSVEGGREQYNEQYF	TGCAGCGTTGAAGGGGGGCGGGAGCAGTACAATGAGCAGTACTTC
TRBJ2-2	TRBV30	few	TRBD1	CASKQGADTGELFF	TGTGCCTCGAAACAGGGGGCGGATACCGGGGAGCTGTTTTTT
TRBJ1-5	TRBV15	.	.	CATSRDKGSNQPQHF	TGTGCCACCAGCAGAGATAAGGGATCCAATCAGCCCCAGCATTTT
TRBJ2-5	TRBV5-1	few	.	CASSLWGGGQETQYF	TGCGCCAGCAGCTTGTGGGGAGGAGGCCAAGAGACCCAGTACTTC
TRBJ2-7	TRBV6-5	few	.	CASSYSGSEQYF	TGTGCCAGCAGTTACAGCGGTTCCGAGCAGTACTTC
TRBJ2-2	TRBV4-3	few	.	CASSQVRGNDAGELFF	TGCGCCAGCAGCCAAGTCCGCGGGAACGATGCCGGGGAGCTGTTTTTT
TRBJ1-2	TRBV6-2/TRBV6-3	.	TRBD1	CACSWTGGLGGYTF	TGTGCCTGCAGTTGGACAGGGGGCCTGGGGGGCTACACCTTC
TRBJ2-5	TRBV4-2	.	TRBD2	CASSQKAGAQETQYF	TGTGCCAGCAGCCAAAAAGCGGGGGCCCAGGAGACCCAGTACTTC